This T cell receptor (beta chain) was profiled in a study of blood T cell repertoires in COVID-19 (dated by TCRdb to the early 2020s). With respect to the entire study: The collaborator samples originated in the United States, Italy and Spain and spanned the acute and convalescent phases of COVID-19. The material from the prospective study consisted of cDNA or gDNA derived from T cells, B-cell-depleted T cells, or PBMCs. Deeply sampled blood TCRbeta repertoires from subjects exposed to, actively infected with, or recovered from COVID-19 were included in the dataset. The repertoires were made available in a free public database intended to serve as a resource for research on the immune response to SARS-CoV-2. The samples were drawn from the first 160 participants of the ongoing ImmuneRACE study and from 950 to 1,500 subjects provided by 6 global collaborators. The sample metadata nearly always contained a de-identified subject ID, COVID-19 status, age in years and sex. HLA class I and class II types, where available, came from metadata supplied by the sample provider rather than from assay-based typing. Overall study results and their limits: How much clinical and demographic metadata was included differed by source and by participant, and the metadata was provided uncurated.

According to the germline V gene (reference sequence), CDR1 reads SEHNR and CDR2 reads FQNEAQ. From the cysteine through the phenylalanine, the CDR3 covers 16 amino acids. The retained sequence is limited to the CDR3, 48 bases, with the frame set at the first base. The V end loses 4 bases and the J end loses 0 bases, and a stretch of 12 bases separates them. The collaborating institutions used their own protocols to collect whole blood in K2EDTA tubes. For TCRbeta analysis, collaborators shipped samples in one of three forms: frozen whole blood, isolated PBMCs, or DNA extracted from either of those sample types. TCRbeta CDR3 regions were amplified from genomic DNA by means of the immunoSEQ Assay, a bias-controlled multiplex PCR. In the authors' own workflow: Within the assay, amplification of reference gene primers was used to estimate how many nucleated cells each sample contained. To quantify the absolute abundance of each unique TCRbeta CDR3 rearrangement, sequence reads were collapsed and filtered. For each sample, productive Simpson clonality was calculated by taking the square root of Simpson's diversity index across productive rearrangements. Not all clones reach the TCRdb copy of this immuneACCESS table, which keeps in-frame sequences only. Checked studies attribute under half of the gap to unresolved V genes and leave the rest unexplained. That table supplies the V and J calls and clone size; D and trimming were determined from the DNA. The sample records tens of thousands of clones, almost 90% of which are singletons. The ten largest clones take up more than 1.5% of the sample.

On this clone itself: The specificity of this receptor is unknown. No base quality values were provided; no much bigger clone lies one nucleotide off.

The clonotype was recovered from a woman aged 80 or older with active or convalescent COVID-19. Sample: peripheral blood. The rearrangement joined TRBV7-9 to TRBJ1-4, with the identity of the D gene unclear. The nucleotide sequence is TGTGCCAGCAGCTCCTCTGAGAGTCCAACTAATGAAAAACTGTTTTTT. Its protein reads: CASSSSESPTNEKLFF.